These T cell receptor beta chains were read from a single sample in a study of cytomegalovirus exposure and HLA in healthy donors. Method: immunoSEQ multiplex PCR; TCRdb's copy keeps in-frame clones and lacks some. In the table there are 110,000 to 150,000 clones, roughly four fifths of which are singletons. Sequencing input: PBMCs. The origin of the receptors is a man younger than 35 in good health and CMV-seropositive. Each CDR3 is given with its conserved first and last residue. The D gene is left open where the match is weak. Not all rows give a size; the values are once, few, many and, for expanded clones, a class.

V: TRBV7-7; size: NA; J: TRBJ2-3; D: NA; CDR3: CASSLGRQVFADTQYF; DNA: TGTGCTAGCAGCTTAGGACGACAAGTCTTCGCAGATACGCAGTATTTT
V: TRBV7-9; size: NA; J: TRBJ2-5; D: TRBD2; CDR3: CASSNPSGRTQETQYF; DNA: TGTGCCAGCAGCAATCCTAGCGGGAGAACTCAAGAGACCCAGTACTTC
V: TRBV6-1; size: NA; J: TRBJ1-1; D: NA; CDR3: CASSEDRSTEAFF; DNA: TGTGCCAGCAGTGAAGATCGGAGCACTGAAGCTTTCTTT
V: TRBV9; size: few; J: TRBJ1-2; D: TRBD1; CDR3: CASSVGTGVNYNYGYTF; DNA: TGTGCCAGCAGCGTAGGGACAGGTGTTAATTACAACTATGGCTACACCTTC
V: TRBV2; size: NA; J: TRBJ2-4; D: NA; CDR3: CASEQADIQYF; DNA: TGTGCCAGCGAACAGGCGGACATTCAGTACTTC
V: TRBV2; size: NA; J: TRBJ1-5; D: NA; CDR3: CASSEGPIAVMQHF; DNA: TGTGCCAGCAGTGAAGGTCCTATAGCAGTGATGCAGCATTTT
V: TRBV7-9; size: NA; J: TRBJ2-1; D: NA; CDR3: CASSLSYEQFF; DNA: TGTGCCAGCAGCTTATCGTATGAGCAGTTCTTC
V: TRBV6-5; size: NA; J: TRBJ1-2; D: NA; CDR3: CASRGQGKLHGYTF; DNA: TGTGCCAGCCGTGGGCAGGGAAAGCTACATGGCTACACCTTC
V: TRBV6-1; size: once; J: TRBJ2-1; D: TRBD1; CDR3: CASRQGQGAFEQFF; DNA: TGTGCCAGCAGGCAGGGACAGGGGGCGTTTGAGCAGTTCTTC
V: TRBV9; size: NA; J: TRBJ2-1; D: NA; CDR3: CASSDSSYNEQFF; DNA: TGTGCCAGCAGCGACAGTTCCTACAATGAGCAGTTCTTC
V: TRBV28; size: NA; J: TRBJ2-5; D: NA; CDR3: CASSPGQNQETQYF; DNA: TGTGCCAGCAGTCCAGGACAGAACCAAGAGACCCAGTACTTC
V: TRBV19; size: few; J: TRBJ2-1; D: NA; CDR3: CASSLQGTLYNEQFF; DNA: TGTGCCAGTAGTCTGCAGGGAACTCTATACAATGAGCAGTTCTTC
V: TRBV15; size: NA; J: TRBJ1-3; D: NA; CDR3: CATSRRGEGNTIYF; DNA: TGTGCCACCAGCAGACGAGGAGAGGGAAACACCATATATTTT
V: TRBV7-9; size: NA; J: TRBJ1-5; D: NA; CDR3: CASSPLSGGAGQPQHF; DNA: TGTGCCAGCAGCCCTTTAAGCGGGGGGGCCGGTCAGCCCCAGCATTTT
V: TRBV5-1; size: NA; J: TRBJ1-2; D: TRBD1; CDR3: CASSYGQDIGSRGYTF; DNA: TGCGCCAGCAGCTATGGACAGGACATTGGAAGTAGAGGCTACACCTTC
V: TRBV6-5; size: NA; J: TRBJ2-7; D: TRBD1; CDR3: CASSYYRGLGEQYF; DNA: TGTGCCAGCAGTTACTACAGGGGGCTGGGAGAGCAGTACTTC
V: TRBV7-6; size: NA; J: TRBJ2-7; D: TRBD1; CDR3: CASSAKQGGEQYF; DNA: TGTGCCAGCAGCGCTAAACAGGGGGGCGAGCAGTACTTC
V: TRBV19; size: NA; J: TRBJ1-5; D: NA; CDR3: CASSSDEGPQHF; DNA: TGTGCCAGTAGTAGTGACGAGGGGCCCCAGCATTTT
V: TRBV21-1; size: NA; J: TRBJ2-5; D: NA; CDR3: CASSKATGARQETQYF; DNA: TGTGCCAGCAGCAAAGCGACGGGAGCAAGGCAAGAGACCCAGTACTTC
V: TRBV5-1; size: NA; J: TRBJ2-1; D: NA; CDR3: CASSSTRGPDYNEQFF; DNA: TGCGCCAGCAGCTCGACAAGGGGTCCTGATTACAATGAGCAGTTCTTC
V: TRBV19; size: few; J: TRBJ1-4; D: TRBD1; CDR3: CASSIGVGTAEEKLFF; DNA: TGTGCCAGTAGTATAGGGGTCGGGACAGCAGAAGAAAAACTGTTTTTT
V: TRBV4-1; size: NA; J: TRBJ1-1; D: NA; CDR3: CASSQDVLTGNTEAFF; DNA: TGCGCCAGCAGCCAAGACGTCCTGACAGGCAACACTGAAGCTTTCTTT
V: TRBV27; size: NA; J: TRBJ1-5; D: TRBD1; CDR3: CASNFQGAGDQPQHF; DNA: TGTGCCAGCAATTTTCAGGGGGCTGGGGATCAGCCCCAGCATTTT
V: TRBV28; size: NA; J: TRBJ2-7; D: TRBD2; CDR3: CASSQGTSGKRSYEQYF; DNA: TGTGCCAGCAGCCAGGGGACTAGCGGTAAACGGTCTTACGAGCAGTACTTC
V: TRBV5-1; size: NA; J: TRBJ1-1; D: TRBD1; CDR3: CASSLIRAGTGEAFF; DNA: TGCGCCAGCAGCTTGATCAGGGCCGGGACAGGAGAAGCTTTCTTT
V: TRBV28; size: NA; J: TRBJ2-7; D: NA; CDR3: CASSFGGSVGEQYF; DNA: TGTGCCAGCAGTTTTGGGGGGTCTGTGGGCGAGCAGTACTTC
V: TRBV15; size: NA; J: TRBJ2-1; D: NA; CDR3: CATSREQSSYNEQFF; DNA: TGTGCCACCAGCAGAGAACAAAGCTCCTACAATGAGCAGTTCTTC
V: TRBV29-1; size: once; J: TRBJ1-1; D: NA; CDR3: CSVGGGGTEAFF; DNA: TGCAGCGTTGGGGGTGGAGGCACTGAAGCTTTCTTT
V: TRBV19; size: once; J: TRBJ2-7; D: TRBD2; CDR3: CASSILAGVGDEQYF; DNA: TGTGCCAGTAGTATACTAGCGGGCGTCGGGGACGAGCAGTACTTC
V: TRBV4-1; size: few; J: TRBJ1-2; D: TRBD1; CDR3: CASSQDRGTGSYGYTF; DNA: TGCGCCAGCAGCCAAGATAGAGGGACAGGTAGCTATGGCTACACCTTC
V: TRBV6-5; size: NA; J: TRBJ1-5; D: NA; CDR3: CASGYDRFNQPQHF; DNA: TGTGCCAGCGGATACGACAGGTTCAATCAGCCCCAGCATTTT
V: TRBV6-5; size: few; J: TRBJ1-1; D: NA; CDR3: CASSYREAFF; DNA: TGTGCCAGCAGTTACCGTGAAGCTTTCTTT
V: TRBV5-1; size: NA; J: TRBJ1-1; D: TRBD1; CDR3: CASSLGSTGALNTEAFF; DNA: TGCGCCAGCAGCTTGGGTTCTACAGGGGCGTTGAACACTGAAGCTTTCTTT
V: TRBV27; size: NA; J: TRBJ1-5; D: NA; CDR3: CASSTHGGAGQPQHF; DNA: TGTGCCAGCAGTACCCACGGGGGGGCGGGTCAGCCCCAGCATTTT
V: TRBV6-1; size: NA; J: TRBJ1-4; D: NA; CDR3: CASSAVGRGEKLFF; DNA: TGTGCCAGCAGTGCGGTAGGGAGAGGAGAAAAACTGTTTTTT
V: TRBV27; size: NA; J: TRBJ2-1; D: TRBD2; CDR3: CASSPSAGPTTEQFF; DNA: TGTGCCAGCAGTCCGTCAGCGGGACCTACAACTGAGCAGTTCTTC
V: TRBV30; size: NA; J: TRBJ1-2; D: TRBD1; CDR3: CAWRRAGQGGGYGYTF; DNA: TGTGCCTGGAGACGGGCGGGACAGGGAGGTGGATATGGCTACACCTTC
V: TRBV7-8; size: NA; J: TRBJ2-1; D: NA; CDR3: CASSPLWAQTGNEQFF; DNA: TGTGCCAGCAGCCCACTGTGGGCTCAAACCGGCAATGAGCAGTTCTTC
V: TRBV28; size: NA; J: TRBJ2-1; D: NA; CDR3: CASSLPLYNEQFF; DNA: TGTGCCAGCAGTTTACCCCTTTACAATGAGCAGTTCTTC
V: TRBV7-9; size: NA; J: TRBJ2-7; D: NA; CDR3: CASSHPGLPPGEQYF; DNA: TGTGCCAGCAGCCACCCTGGGCTACCCCCCGGCGAGCAGTACTTC
V: TRBV29-1; size: NA; J: TRBJ2-7; D: NA; CDR3: CSAQRMGEQYF; DNA: TGCAGCGCCCAGCGTATGGGTGAGCAGTACTTC
V: TRBV28; size: NA; J: TRBJ2-4; D: NA; CDR3: CASSPDWRDGKNIQYF; DNA: TGTGCCAGCAGCCCGGACTGGCGGGATGGCAAAAACATTCAGTACTTC
V: TRBV10-2; size: NA; J: TRBJ1-2; D: NA; CDR3: CASWGGAYGYTF; DNA: TGCGCCTCGTGGGGGGGGGCCTATGGCTACACCTTC
V: TRBV7-6; size: NA; J: TRBJ1-5; D: NA; CDR3: CASSQGGNQPQHF; DNA: TGTGCCAGCAGCCAAGGGGGCAATCAGCCCCAGCATTTT
V: TRBV5-1; size: once; J: TRBJ2-3; D: TRBD2; CDR3: CASSSGRSDTQYF; DNA: TGCGCCAGTTCTAGCGGGAGGTCAGATACGCAGTATTTT
V: TRBV7-9; size: once; J: TRBJ1-5; D: NA; CDR3: CASSLTGRGQPQHF; DNA: TGTGCCAGCAGCTTAACAGGGAGGGGGCAGCCCCAGCATTTT
V: TRBV5-5; size: few; J: TRBJ1-2; D: NA; CDR3: CASSILLYGYTF; DNA: TGTGCCAGCAGCATACTTCTCTATGGCTACACCTTC
V: TRBV4-2; size: NA; J: TRBJ1-4; D: NA; CDR3: CASSQDTRQFF; DNA: TGTGCCAGCAGCCAAGATACGAGGCAGTTTTTT
V: TRBV7-8; size: NA; J: TRBJ2-7; D: TRBD1; CDR3: CASSPGGRDRAFTWSSYEQYF; DNA: TGTGCCAGCAGCCCTGGGGGTAGGGACAGGGCCTTCACTTGGAGCTCCTACGAGCAGTACTTC
V: TRBV4-1; size: NA; J: TRBJ2-7; D: TRBD1; CDR3: CASSQDPGTVSYEQYF; DNA: TGCGCCAGCAGCCAAGATCCCGGGACAGTCTCCTACGAGCAGTACTTC
V: TRBV5-6; size: NA; J: TRBJ1-2; D: NA; CDR3: CASSLVGDRSSYGYTF; DNA: TGTGCCAGCAGCTTGGTGGGAGACAGGTCCTCCTATGGCTACACCTTC
V: TRBV28; size: NA; J: TRBJ2-7; D: NA; CDR3: CASSLFSSSYEQYF; DNA: TGTGCCAGCAGTTTATTTAGCAGTAGCTACGAGCAGTACTTC